This T cell receptor beta chain was identified in a study of T cell changes during pregnancy in multiple sclerosis. Sequencing was performed with immunoSEQ multiplex PCR; in TCRdb, only in-frame clones are kept and a portion is missing. The data show about 47,000 clones, 80% to 90% seen once. On this clone itself: The identical CDR3 is also encoded by other nucleotide sequences in the sample.

The sequence came from a female donor with multiple sclerosis, enrolled in a pregnancy study. The material was peripheral blood, obtained in the first trimester of pregnancy.

CDR3 sequence reads: CATSRVGRNSPLHF. The CDR3, as DNA: TGTGCCACCAGCAGAGTGGGCAGGAATTCACCCCTCCACTTT. The rearrangement joins TRBV15 to TRBJ1-6; D not certain. Germline CDR1 reads LNHNV; CDR2 reads YYDKDF (reference sequence). With 1 base removed from V and 7 bases from J, the gap between germline ends came to 8 bases. The CDR3 has 14 residues.